The 13 T cell receptor beta chains presented below share a single source sample, sequenced in a study of shared clonotypes between healthy human individuals. The table came from immunoSEQ multiplex PCR; TCRdb's copy has only in-frame clones and leaves some out. The table lists roughly 1,800,000 clones, around 96% of them singletons. Terminally differentiated effector memory CD45RA+ cells were excluded from the naive CD8 cells, which were CD45RO-negative and positively selected for CCR7. Sample: naive CD8+ T cells sorted from blood. These receptors were obtained from a man in his late teens or twenties in good health.

The rearrangement uses TRBV10-3 and TRBJ1-2; D is uncertain. Germline V lookup: CDR1 ENHRY, CDR2 SYGVKD. The CDR3 spans 15 residues. V was pared by 3 bases and J by 5 bases, with 16 bases between. CDR3 DNA: TGTGCCATCAGTGAACTCTCGGAGGAGGCGTATGGCTACACCTTC. Protein product: CAISELSEEAYGYTF.

The CDR3 DNA sequence: TGTGCCAGCAGCGCCTCTGCCTTCGGGAGAAAAAACATTCAGTACTTC. Translated: CASSASAFGRKNIQYF. The chain is built from TRBV9 and TRBJ2-4; TRBD2 is a possible D gene (6 bases). CDR3 length equals 16 residues. The ends were cut back, 3 bases at V and 4 bases at J, with 17 bases in the middle. Germline lookup yields CDR1 SGDLS and CDR2 YYNGEE.

This sequence joins TRBV4-1 and TRBJ2-7; TRBD1 agrees at 9 bases. CDR1 and CDR2 from the germline V gene are MGHRA and YSYEKL. CDR3 length: 16 amino acids. V lost 1 base, J lost 4 bases, and 8 bases stayed unmatched. This CDR3 is CASSQGAGTGLYEQYF. The CDR3 bases are TGCGCCAGCAGCCAAGGAGCCGGGACAGGGCTGTACGAGCAGTACTTC.

The chain is built from TRBV11-2 and TRBJ2-3; D is unclear. Germline V gene sequence: CDR1 SGHAT, CDR2 FQNNGV. The CDR3 covers 16 residues. Between the trimmed V and J ends, which lost 4 bases and 1 base, there was a span of 15 bases. CDR3 residues: CASSSHDRPGTDTQYF. The CDR3 bases are TGTGCCAGCAGCTCACATGACCGACCCGGCACAGATACGCAGTATTTT.

The count of this clone is one. V usage is TRBV30 and J usage is TRBJ2-7; tentative D call: TRBD1 (5 bases). Trimming cost V 5 bases and J 0 bases, with 17 bases left between them. The CDR3 runs 15 residues. Germline V gives CDR1 GTSNPN, CDR2 SVGIG (reference sequence). CDR3 residues: CAWESSRQGSYEQYF. The DNA of the CDR3 is TGTGCCTGGGAGTCATCAAGGCAGGGCTCCTACGAGCAGTACTTC.

With regard to this clone: Other nucleotide sequences from this sample produce the same CDR3. This chain uses TRBV11-2 with TRBJ2-7, with D perhaps matching TRBD2 (6 bases). This CDR3 is built from 13 residues. Germline-derived CDR1 and CDR2 are SGHAT and FQNNGV. The V end lost 3 bases, the J end lost 3 bases, and 9 bases lay between the germline ends. CDR3 protein: CASSLGGGYEQYF. CDR3 DNA sequence: TGTGCCAGCAGCTTGGGGGGAGGCTACGAGCAGTACTTC.

Notes on this clone: Being one base from a much bigger clone, this may be a read error. The same CDR3 also results from other DNA sequences found in this sample. CDR3 residues: CASSLRTDTQYF. DNA for the CDR3: TGTGCCAGCAGCCTACGCACAGATACGCAGTATTTT. This chain connects TRBV13 to TRBJ2-3; D is uncertain. The V end was cut by 5 bases, the J end by 1 base, with 4 bases between. There are 12 residues in the CDR3. Germline assignment: CDR1 PRHDT and CDR2 FYEKMQ (reference sequence).

The gene calls are TRBV6-1 and TRBJ2-5; 15 bases are a match to TRBD2. V lost 0 bases to trimming and J lost 5 bases; unmatched junction nucleotides: 10. The length of the CDR3 is 19 residues. Germline V gives CDR1 MNHNS, CDR2 SASEGT. The CDR3 is CASSEALGLAGGPLETQYF. The CDR3, as DNA: TGTGCCAGCAGTGAAGCCCTCGGACTAGCGGGAGGGCCACTGGAGACCCAGTACTTC.

This rearrangement joins TRBV6-6 to TRBJ2-2; D remains unclear. The ends were cut back, 2 bases at V and 8 bases at J, with 6 bases in the middle. Looked up from germline, CDR1 is MNHNY and CDR2 is SVGAGI (reference sequence). The CDR3 is 12 amino acids. CDR3 protein: CASSYVEGELFF. The CDR3 DNA reads TGTGCCAGCAGTTACGTTGAAGGGGAGCTGTTTTTT.

V is TRBV5-4 and J is TRBJ1-3, with 8 nucleotides matching TRBD1. V lost 4 bases to trimming and J lost 4 bases; unmatched junction nucleotides: 4. This CDR3 is built from 14 residues. CDR1 is SGHNT, CDR2 YYREEE, per germline (reference sequence). The CDR3 here is CASSPTGVGNTIYF. DNA for the CDR3: TGTGCCAGCAGCCCGACAGGGGTCGGAAACACCATATATTTT.

The chain employs TRBV5-6 and TRBJ2-5; D remains unclear. CDR3 length equals 13 residues. CDR1 is SGHDT, CDR2 YYEEEE, per germline. The V end was cut by 3 bases, the J end by 3 bases, with 9 bases between. In DNA form, the CDR3 reads TGTGCCAGCAGCTCATGGGAAGAAGAGACCCAGTACTTC. As protein: CASSSWEEETQYF. Looking up the rest from reference TRBV5-6 and TRBJ2-5 gives the full variable domain: DAGVTQSPTHLIKTRGQQVTLRCSPKSGHDTVSWYQQALGQGPQFIFQYYEEEERQRGNFPDRFSGHQFPNYSSELNVNALLLGDSALYLCASSSWEEETQYFGPGTRLLVL.

The genes are TRBV4-3 and TRBJ2-5, with D possibly being TRBD1 (6 bases). This CDR3 is built from 14 residues. In germline, CDR1 is LGHNA, CDR2 YSLEER. Trimming removed 1 base from V and 7 bases from J, with 13 bases in between. The CDR3 here is CASSQGTEGWTQYF. In DNA form, the CDR3 reads TGCGCCAGCAGCCAAGGGACAGAAGGGTGGACCCAGTACTTC.

The rearrangement joins TRBV4-1 to TRBJ2-7, with TRBD1 matching over 11 bases. The CDR3 loop spans 17 amino acids. With V trimmed by 2 bases and J by 7 bases, 13 bases remained unmatched. CDR1 MGHRA and CDR2 YSYEKL come from the germline V gene. For the CDR3, the DNA is TGCGCCAGCAGCCAAATGCCCCATCCGGGACAGGGGGGAGAGCAGTACTTC. As protein: CASSQMPHPGQGGEQYF.